This is a list of T cell receptor beta chains from one sample in a study of Ad26.COV2.S vaccination and SARS-CoV-2 variants. TCRdb's copy holds only in-frame clones and misses some; the assay was immunoSEQ multiplex PCR. The table includes about 350,000 clones, approximately 86% detected once. The specimen was peripheral blood, collected in a trial of Ad26.COV2.S vaccine versus placebo. All receptors derive from a person aged 18-60 years who received the Ad26.COV2.S COVID-19 vaccine or a placebo. The CDR3 runs from the conserved cysteine through the conserved F or W. A D gene is named only where the DNA matches it firmly. Clone size is stated in some rows and not others, as once, few, many or a class when expanded.

>TRBD2|TRBJ2-1|.|TRBV24-1
CATSDAVLAGGGNEQFF
TGTGCCACCAGTGATGCTGTCCTGGCGGGAGGTGGGAATGAGCAGTTCTTC
>.|TRBJ2-3|.|TRBV19
CASSRGLITDTQYF
TGTGCCAGTAGTCGGGGACTGATCACAGATACGCAGTATTTT
>TRBD2|TRBJ2-1|.|TRBV5-8
CASHRGTSGSINEQFF
TGTGCCTCACACCGGGGGACTAGCGGGAGTATCAATGAGCAGTTCTTC
>.|TRBJ1-2|.|TRBV28
CASIDRWGYGYTF
TGTGCCAGCATTGACAGGTGGGGGTATGGCTACACCTTC
>TRBD1|TRBJ1-5|.|TRBV7-8
CASSPAGQGNAGNQPQHF
TGTGCCAGCAGCCCCGCTGGACAGGGGAACGCCGGCAATCAGCCCCAGCATTTT
>TRBD1|TRBJ2-7|.|TRBV7-2
CASSRDRGLGEQYF
TGTGCCAGCAGCCGGGACAGGGGGCTGGGAGAGCAGTACTTC
>.|TRBJ1-2|.|TRBV5-1
CASSLDVSGYTF
TGCGCCAGCAGCTTGGACGTGAGCGGCTACACCTTC
>.|TRBJ2-7|.|TRBV5-1
CASSPPGDEQYF
TGCGCCAGCAGCCCCCCTGGGGACGAGCAGTACTTC
>.|TRBJ1-1|.|TRBV6-2/TRBV6-3
CASSDRWTEAFF
TGTGCCAGCAGTGACAGGTGGACTGAAGCTTTCTTT
>.|TRBJ1-1|.|TRBV5-1
CASSLGQQGTEAFF
TGCGCCAGCAGCTTGGGGCAGCAAGGCACTGAAGCTTTCTTT
>.|TRBJ1-6|once|TRBV10-2
CASSENRGPDSPLHF
TGCGCCAGCAGTGAGAATCGGGGGCCCGATTCACCCCTCCACTTT
>.|TRBJ1-2|.|TRBV6-7
CASSYPLGNYGYTF
TGTGCCAGCAGTTACCCCTTAGGGAACTATGGCTACACCTTC
>.|TRBJ1-5|.|TRBV6-1
CASSDLGQPQHF
TGTGCCAGCAGTGACCTAGGTCAGCCCCAGCATTTT
>.|TRBJ2-2|.|TRBV7-9
CASSLGSGVSTGELFF
TGTGCCAGCAGCTTAGGTTCGGGGGTGTCCACCGGGGAGCTGTTTTTT
>TRBD1|TRBJ2-1|.|TRBV3-1/TRBV3-2
CASSQTGDNEQFF
TGTGCCAGCAGCCAGACAGGGGACAATGAGCAGTTCTTC
>TRBD1|TRBJ1-3|once|TRBV6-2/TRBV6-3
CASSGDSFTSGNTIYF
TGTGCCAGCAGTGGGGACAGCTTCACCTCTGGAAACACCATATATTTT
>.|TRBJ1-6|many|TRBV2
CASRGGRSNNSPLHF
TGTGCCAGCAGGGGGGGACGGAGTAATAATTCACCCCTCCACTTT
>TRBD2|TRBJ2-3|.|TRBV7-6
CASSLSPAGGGTDTQYF
TGTGCCAGCAGCCTCTCCCCAGCGGGAGGTGGGACAGATACGCAGTATTTT
>.|TRBJ1-1|.|TRBV3-1/TRBV3-2
CASSSWLIEAEAFF
TGTGCCAGCAGCTCCTGGCTTATCGAGGCTGAAGCTTTCTTT
>TRBD2|TRBJ2-7|.|TRBV5-3
CARSLEGLAGGPSTYEQYF
TGTGCCAGAAGCTTGGAGGGACTAGCGGGGGGCCCTTCCACCTACGAGCAGTACTTC
>.|TRBJ2-5|.|TRBV27
CASSLINQETQYF
TGTGCCAGCAGCCTCATTAACCAAGAGACCCAGTACTTC